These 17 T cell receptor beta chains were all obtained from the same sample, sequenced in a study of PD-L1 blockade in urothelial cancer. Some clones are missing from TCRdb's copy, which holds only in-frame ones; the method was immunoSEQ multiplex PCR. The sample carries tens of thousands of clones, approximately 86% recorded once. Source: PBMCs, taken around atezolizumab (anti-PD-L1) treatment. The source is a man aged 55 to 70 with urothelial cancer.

CDR3 region: CASSNRGTNSPLHF. For the CDR3, the DNA is TGCGCCAGCAGTAACAGGGGGACGAATTCACCCCTCCACTTT. This chain links TRBV10-2 with TRBJ1-6; 8 positions agree with TRBD1. Trimming took 5 bases from V and 7 from J; bases not matched to a gene: 4. The CDR3 is 14 residues long. Per germline, CDR1 WSHSY and CDR2 SAAADI.

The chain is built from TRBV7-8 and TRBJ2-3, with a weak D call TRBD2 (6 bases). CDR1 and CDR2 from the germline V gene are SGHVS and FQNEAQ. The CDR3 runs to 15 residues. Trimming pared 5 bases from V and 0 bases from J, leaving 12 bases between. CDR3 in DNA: TGTGCCAGCAGCCTAAGGGACTTTAGCACAGATACGCAGTATTTT. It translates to CASSLRDFSTDTQYF.

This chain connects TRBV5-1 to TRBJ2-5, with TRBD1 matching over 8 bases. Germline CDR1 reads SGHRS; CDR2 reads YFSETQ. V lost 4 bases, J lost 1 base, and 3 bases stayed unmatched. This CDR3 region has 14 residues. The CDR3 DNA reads TGCGCCAGCAGCCAAGGACAGGGCCAAGAGACCCAGTACTTC. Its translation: CASSQGQGQETQYF.

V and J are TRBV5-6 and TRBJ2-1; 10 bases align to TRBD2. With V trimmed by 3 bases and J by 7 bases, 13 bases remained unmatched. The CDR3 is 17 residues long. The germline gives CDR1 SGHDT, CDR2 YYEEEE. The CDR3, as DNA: TGTGCCAGCAGCTCGAGGACTAGCGGTAACCGCCGGAATGAGCAGTTCTTC. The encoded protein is CASSSRTSGNRRNEQFF.

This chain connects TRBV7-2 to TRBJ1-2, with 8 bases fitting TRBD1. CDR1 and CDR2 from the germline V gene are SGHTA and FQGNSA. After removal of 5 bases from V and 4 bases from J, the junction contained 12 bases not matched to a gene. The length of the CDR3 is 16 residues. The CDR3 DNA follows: TGTGCCAGCAGCCTAGGACAGGGCATAAGGGGCTATGGCTACACCTTC. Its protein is CASSLGQGIRGYGYTF.

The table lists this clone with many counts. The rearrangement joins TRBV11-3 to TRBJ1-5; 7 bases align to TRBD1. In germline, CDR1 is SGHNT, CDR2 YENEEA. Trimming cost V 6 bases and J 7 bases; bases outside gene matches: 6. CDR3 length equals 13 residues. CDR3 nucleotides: TGTGCCAGCAGTGTAGACAGGGACCAGCCCCAGCATTTT. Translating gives CASSVDRDQPQHF.

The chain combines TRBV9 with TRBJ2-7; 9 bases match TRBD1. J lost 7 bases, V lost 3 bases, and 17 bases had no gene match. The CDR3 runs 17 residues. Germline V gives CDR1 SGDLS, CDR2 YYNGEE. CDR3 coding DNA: TGTGCCAGCAGCGACCAGGGGACAGGGCTTTTTGATGGGGAGCAGTACTTC. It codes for CASSDQGTGLFDGEQYF.

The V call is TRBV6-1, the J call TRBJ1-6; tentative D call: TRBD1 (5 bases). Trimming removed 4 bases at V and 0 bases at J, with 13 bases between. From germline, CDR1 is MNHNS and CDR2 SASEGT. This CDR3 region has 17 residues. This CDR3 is CASSVGGLSSYNSPLHF. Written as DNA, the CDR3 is TGTGCCAGCAGTGTCGGGGGTTTGAGCTCCTATAATTCACCCCTCCACTTT.

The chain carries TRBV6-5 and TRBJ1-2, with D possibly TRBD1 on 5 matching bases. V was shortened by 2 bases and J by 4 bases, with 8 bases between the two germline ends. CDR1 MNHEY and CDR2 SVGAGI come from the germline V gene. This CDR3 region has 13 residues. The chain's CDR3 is CASSYDRRYGYTF. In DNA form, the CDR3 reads TGTGCCAGCAGTTACGACAGACGCTATGGCTACACCTTC.

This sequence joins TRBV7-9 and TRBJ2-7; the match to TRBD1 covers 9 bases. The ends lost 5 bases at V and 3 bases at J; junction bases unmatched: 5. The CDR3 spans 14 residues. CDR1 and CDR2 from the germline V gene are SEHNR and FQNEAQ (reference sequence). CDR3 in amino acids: CASSPRDRVYEQYF. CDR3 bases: TGTGCCAGCAGCCCCCGGGACAGGGTCTACGAGCAGTACTTC. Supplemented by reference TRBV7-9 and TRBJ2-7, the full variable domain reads DTGVSQNPRHKITKRGQNVTFRCDPISEHNRLYWYRQTLGQGPEFLTYFQNEAQLEKSRLLSDRFSAERPKGSFSTLEIQRTEQGDSAMYLCASSPRDRVYEQYFGPGTRLTVT.

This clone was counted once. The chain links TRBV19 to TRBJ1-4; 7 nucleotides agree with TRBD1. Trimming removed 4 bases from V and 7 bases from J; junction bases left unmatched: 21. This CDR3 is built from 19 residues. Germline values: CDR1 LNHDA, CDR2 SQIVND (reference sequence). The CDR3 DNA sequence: TGTGCCAGTAGTACACAAGAAATCAAATGGACAGGACTAAGTGAAAAACTGTTTTTT. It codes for CASSTQEIKWTGLSEKLFF.

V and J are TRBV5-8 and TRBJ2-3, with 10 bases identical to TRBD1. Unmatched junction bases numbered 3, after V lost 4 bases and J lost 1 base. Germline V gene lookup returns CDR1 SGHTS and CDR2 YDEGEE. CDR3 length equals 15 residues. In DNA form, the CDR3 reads TGTGCCAGCAGCCTAGGACAGGGGGGCACAGATACGCAGTATTTT. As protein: CASSLGQGGTDTQYF.

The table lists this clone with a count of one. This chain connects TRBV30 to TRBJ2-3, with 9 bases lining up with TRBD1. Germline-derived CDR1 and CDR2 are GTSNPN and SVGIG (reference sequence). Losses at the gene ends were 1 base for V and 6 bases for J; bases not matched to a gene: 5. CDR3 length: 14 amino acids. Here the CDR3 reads CAWSGLQGADTQYF. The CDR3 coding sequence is TGTGCCTGGAGTGGCCTACAGGGGGCGGATACGCAGTATTTT.

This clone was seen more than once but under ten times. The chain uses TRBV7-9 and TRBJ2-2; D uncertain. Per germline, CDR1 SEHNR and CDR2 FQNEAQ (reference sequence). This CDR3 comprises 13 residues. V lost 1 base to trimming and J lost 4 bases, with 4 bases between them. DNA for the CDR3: TGTGCCAGCAGCTTAGTATCCACCGGGGAGCTGTTTTTT. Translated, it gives CASSLVSTGELFF.

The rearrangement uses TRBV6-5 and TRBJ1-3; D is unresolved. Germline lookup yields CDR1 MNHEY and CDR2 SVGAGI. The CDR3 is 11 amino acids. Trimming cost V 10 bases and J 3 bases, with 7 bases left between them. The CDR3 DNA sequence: TGTGCCATCGGGAATGGAAACACCATATATTTT. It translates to CAIGNGNTIYF.

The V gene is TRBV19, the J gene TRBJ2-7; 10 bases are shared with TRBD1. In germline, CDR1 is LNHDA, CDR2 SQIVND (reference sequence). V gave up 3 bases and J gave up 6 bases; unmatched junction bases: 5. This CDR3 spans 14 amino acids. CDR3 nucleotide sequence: TGTGCCAGTAGTATTCGACAGGGGGCTTTCGAGCAGTACTTC. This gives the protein CASSIRQGAFEQYF. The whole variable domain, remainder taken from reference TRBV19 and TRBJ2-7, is DGGITQSPKYLFRKEGQNVTLSCEQNLNHDAMYWYRQDPGQGLRLIYYSQIVNDFQKGDIAEGYSVSREKKESFPLTVTSAQKNPTAFYLCASSIRQGAFEQYFGPGTRLTVT.

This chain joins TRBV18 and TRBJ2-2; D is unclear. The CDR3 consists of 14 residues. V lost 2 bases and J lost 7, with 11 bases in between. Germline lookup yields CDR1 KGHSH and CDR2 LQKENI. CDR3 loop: CASSPTEIGGELFF. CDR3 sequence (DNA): TGTGCCAGCTCACCAACGGAGATCGGCGGGGAGCTGTTTTTT.